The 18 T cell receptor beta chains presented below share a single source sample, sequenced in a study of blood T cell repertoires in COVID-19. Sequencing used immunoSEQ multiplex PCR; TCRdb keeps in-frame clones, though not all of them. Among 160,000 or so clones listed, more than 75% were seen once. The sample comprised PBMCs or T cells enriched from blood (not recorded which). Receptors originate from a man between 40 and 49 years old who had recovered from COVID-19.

CDR3 residues: CAWSFGTGGAGQPQHF. DNA of the CDR3: TGTGCCTGGAGTTTCGGGACAGGGGGCGCGGGGCAGCCCCAGCATTTT. This chain uses TRBV30 with TRBJ1-5; 12 nucleotides match TRBD1. The V gene's germline CDR1 is GTSNPN and CDR2 SVGIG (reference sequence). This CDR3 is built from 16 residues. V lost 2 bases, J lost 7 bases, and 9 bases stayed unmatched.

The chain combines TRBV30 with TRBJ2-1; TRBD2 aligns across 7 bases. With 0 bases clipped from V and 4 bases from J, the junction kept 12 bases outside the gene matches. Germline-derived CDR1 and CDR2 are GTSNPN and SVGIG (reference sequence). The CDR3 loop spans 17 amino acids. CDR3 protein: CAWSVPKGWGGYNEQFF. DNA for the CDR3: TGTGCCTGGAGTGTCCCCAAAGGTTGGGGGGGGTACAATGAGCAGTTCTTC.

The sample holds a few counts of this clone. CDR3 in amino acids: CASSYRTGGPYEQFF. The CDR3 DNA is TGTGCCAGCAGTTACAGAACGGGGGGGCCGTATGAGCAGTTCTTC. V is TRBV6-6 and J is TRBJ2-1; the match to TRBD2 covers 8 bases. V was pared by 2 bases and J by 8 bases, with 8 bases of the junction left unmatched. The CDR3 extends over 15 amino acids. From germline, CDR1 is MNHNY and CDR2 SVGAGI (reference sequence).

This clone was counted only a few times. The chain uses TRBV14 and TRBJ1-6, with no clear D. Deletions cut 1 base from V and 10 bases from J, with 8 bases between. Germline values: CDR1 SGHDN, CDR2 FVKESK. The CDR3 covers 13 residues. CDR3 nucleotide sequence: TGTGCCAGCAGCCAAGCCGGAGGGTCACCCCTCCACTTT. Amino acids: CASSQAGGSPLHF.

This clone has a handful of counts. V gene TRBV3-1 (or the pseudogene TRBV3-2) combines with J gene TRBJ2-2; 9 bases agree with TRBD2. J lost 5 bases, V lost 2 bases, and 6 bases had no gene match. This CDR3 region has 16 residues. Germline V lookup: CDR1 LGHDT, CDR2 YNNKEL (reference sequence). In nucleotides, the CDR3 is TGTGCCAGCAGCCAACGCGGGGGGGCCTTAACCGGGGAGCTGTTTTTT. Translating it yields CASSQRGGALTGELFF.

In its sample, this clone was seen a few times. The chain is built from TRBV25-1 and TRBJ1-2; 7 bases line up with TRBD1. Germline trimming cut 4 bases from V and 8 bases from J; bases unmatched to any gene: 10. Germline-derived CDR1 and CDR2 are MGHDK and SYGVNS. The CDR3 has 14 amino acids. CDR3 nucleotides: TGTGCCAGCAGTGGAGACGACAGGGTCGGAGGCTACACCTTC. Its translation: CASSGDDRVGGYTF.

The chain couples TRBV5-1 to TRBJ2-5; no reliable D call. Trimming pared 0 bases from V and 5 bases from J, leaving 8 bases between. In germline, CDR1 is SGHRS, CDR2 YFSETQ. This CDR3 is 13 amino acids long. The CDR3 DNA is TGCGCCAGCAGCTTGGGGTTCGAGGAGACCCAGTACTTC. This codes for CASSLGFEETQYF.

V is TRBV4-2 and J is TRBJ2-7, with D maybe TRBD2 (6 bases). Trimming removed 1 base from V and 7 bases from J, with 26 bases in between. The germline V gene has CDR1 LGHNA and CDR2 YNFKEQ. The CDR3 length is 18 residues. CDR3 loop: CASSQASTSQSLREEQYF. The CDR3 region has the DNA TGTGCCAGCAGCCAAGCCTCTACTAGCCAATCCCTCAGAGAAGAGCAGTACTTC.

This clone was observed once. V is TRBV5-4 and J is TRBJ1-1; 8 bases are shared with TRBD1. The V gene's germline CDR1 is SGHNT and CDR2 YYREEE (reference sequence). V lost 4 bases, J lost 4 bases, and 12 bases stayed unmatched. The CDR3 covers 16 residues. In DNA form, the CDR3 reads TGTGCCAGCAGCCCGGGGGCAGGGGGCGGAGGCACTGAAGCTTTCTTT. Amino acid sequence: CASSPGAGGGGTEAFF.

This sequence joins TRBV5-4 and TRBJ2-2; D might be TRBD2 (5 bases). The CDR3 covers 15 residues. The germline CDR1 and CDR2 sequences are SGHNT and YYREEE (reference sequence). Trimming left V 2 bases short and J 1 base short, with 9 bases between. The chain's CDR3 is CASSLERMNTGELFF. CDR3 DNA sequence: TGTGCCAGCAGCTTAGAGCGGATGAACACCGGGGAGCTGTTTTTT.

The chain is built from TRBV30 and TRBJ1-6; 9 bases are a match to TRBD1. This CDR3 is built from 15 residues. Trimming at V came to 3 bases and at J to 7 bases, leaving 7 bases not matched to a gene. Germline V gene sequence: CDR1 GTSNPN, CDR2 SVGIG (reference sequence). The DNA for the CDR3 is TGTGCCTGGAGACTGGACAGGGGAGGAAATTCACCCCTCCACTTT. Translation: CAWRLDRGGNSPLHF.

CDR3 bases: TGTGCCAGCAGTGAGGCGAACACTGAAGCTTTCTTT. Its translation is CASSEANTEAFF. The gene calls are TRBV6-4 and TRBJ1-1, with D hard to call. Deletions cut 3 bases from V and 1 base from J, with 3 bases between. The CDR3 runs to 12 residues. The germline gives CDR1 MRHNA, CDR2 SNTAGT.

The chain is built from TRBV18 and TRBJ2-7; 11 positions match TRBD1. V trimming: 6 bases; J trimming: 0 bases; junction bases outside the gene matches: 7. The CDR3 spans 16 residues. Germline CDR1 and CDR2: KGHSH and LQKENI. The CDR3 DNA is TGTGCCAGCTCGCAGTCCGGGACAGGGGGCTCCTACGAGCAGTACGTC. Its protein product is CASSQSGTGGSYEQYV.

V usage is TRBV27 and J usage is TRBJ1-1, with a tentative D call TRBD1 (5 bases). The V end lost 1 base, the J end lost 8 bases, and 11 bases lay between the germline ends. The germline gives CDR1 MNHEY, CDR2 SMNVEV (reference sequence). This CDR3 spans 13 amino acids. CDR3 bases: TGTGCCAGCAGTTTATTCCAGGGAACAGAAGCTTTCTTT. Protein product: CASSLFQGTEAFF.

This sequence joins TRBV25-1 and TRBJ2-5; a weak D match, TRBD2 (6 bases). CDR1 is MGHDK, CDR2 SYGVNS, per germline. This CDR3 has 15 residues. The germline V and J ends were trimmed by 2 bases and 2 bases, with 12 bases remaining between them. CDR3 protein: CASSEGGYAQETQYF. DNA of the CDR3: TGTGCCAGCAGTGAAGGGGGGTACGCTCAAGAGACCCAGTACTTC.

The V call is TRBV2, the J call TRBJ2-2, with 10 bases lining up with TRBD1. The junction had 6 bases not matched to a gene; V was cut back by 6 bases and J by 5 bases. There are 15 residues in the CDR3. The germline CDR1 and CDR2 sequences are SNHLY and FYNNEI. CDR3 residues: CASRRQGAETGELFF. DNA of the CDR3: TGTGCCAGCAGGAGACAGGGGGCAGAAACCGGGGAGCTGTTTTTT.

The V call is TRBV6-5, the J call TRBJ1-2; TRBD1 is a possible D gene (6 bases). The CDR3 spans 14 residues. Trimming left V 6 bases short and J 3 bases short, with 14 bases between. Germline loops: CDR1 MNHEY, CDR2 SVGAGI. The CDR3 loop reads CASSFPGADYGYTF. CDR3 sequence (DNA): TGTGCCAGCAGCTTCCCAGGGGCAGACTATGGCTACACCTTC.

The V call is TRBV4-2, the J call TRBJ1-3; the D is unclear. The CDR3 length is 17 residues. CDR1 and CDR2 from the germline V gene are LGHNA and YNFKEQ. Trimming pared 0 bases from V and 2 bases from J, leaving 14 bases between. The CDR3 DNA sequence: TGTGCCAGCAGCCAAGATCCTCCGGGAGTCACTGGAAACACCATATATTTT. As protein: CASSQDPPGVTGNTIYF.